A selection of T cell receptor beta chains follows, all from one sample in a study of patients and donors after allogeneic stem cell transplantation. MiXCR was run by TCRdb on the RT-PCR reads, yielding one entry per CDR3 protein. The sample has about 160,000 distinct CDR3 sequences, around 28% seen once. Sequences were obtained from blood, either unsorted or a sorted T cell fraction (not recorded which). The receptor set was obtained from a human donor who was either an allogeneic HSCT recipient or a stem cell or donor lymphocyte infusion donor (not recorded which). It is not recorded whose cells these are; they may come from a transplant donor. Each CDR3 is given without its conserved first and last residue.

v_call	j_call	cdr3_length	cdr3_aa
TRBV6-5	TRBJ2-3	15	ASSGLAGAHSTDTQY
TRBV28	TRBJ1-5	12	ASRRRGQYQPQH
TRBV4-1	TRBJ2-3	12	ASSQAKRTDTQY
TRBV6-1	TRBJ1-2	14	ASSEGPSDRVWGYT
TRBV9	TRBJ1-2	13	ASSVDRGRGYGYT
TRBV18	TRBJ1-6	13	ASSPETGVNSPLH
TRBV10-1	TRBJ2-7	13	ASSDPTSGSYEQY
TRBV6-5	TRBJ1-2	13	ASSYSRQGSYGYT
TRBV4-1	TRBJ2-5	13	ASSQGVGREETQY
TRBV2	TRBJ1-5	12	ASRGLRVYQPQH
TRBV20-1	TRBJ1-6	12	SAKSSSYNSPLH
TRBV7-3	TRBJ2-2	10	ASSTGTGELF
TRBV12-3/TRBV12-4	TRBJ2-1	11	ASSAQGAGMQF
TRBV6-5	TRBJ2-1	10	ASSYGGTEQF
TRBV5-1	TRBJ1-1	13	ASRASLTGPNGAF
TRBV5-8	TRBJ1-1	8	ASSLQEAF
TRBV15	TRBJ1-5	12	ATSRDRGAQPQH
TRBV6-2/TRBV6-3	TRBJ1-5	11	ASQVVANQPQH
TRBV7-3	TRBJ2-3	15	ASRPKGTSGTTDTQY
TRBV5-1	TRBJ2-7	15	ASSLGQGATSSYEQH
TRBV5-1	TRBJ2-1	13	ASSLSLAGNNEQF
TRBV20-1	TRBJ2-1	13	SARDRHYSYNEQF
TRBV15	TRBJ2-5	14	ATSRVVQTAKETQY
TRBV30	TRBJ2-1	11	ACGLALYNEQF
TRBV5-1	TRBJ1-1	13	ASSLGVRQNTEAF
TRBV5-1	TRBJ1-6	12	ASSAGEYNSPLH
TRBV7-2	TRBJ2-1	14	ASNQLAGGPYNEQF
TRBV28	TRBJ2-7	11	ASSRHIDYEQY
TRBV29-1	TRBJ1-2	10	SVGVINYGYT
TRBV28	TRBJ2-2	10	ASSWVTGELF
TRBV10-3	TRBJ1-2	9	AISAGYGYT
TRBV12-3/TRBV12-4	TRBJ1-4	13	ASSSEGRPNEKLF
TRBV9	TRBJ2-1	10	ASRGTGNEQF
TRBV6-6	TRBJ1-4	11	ASSGQGREKLF
TRBV12-3/TRBV12-4	TRBJ1-2	13	ASSRRQTINYGYT
TRBV5-1	TRBJ1-1	11	ASSLPDPVVAF
TRBV12-3/TRBV12-4	TRBJ2-4	13	ASSLRGGTENIQY
TRBV7-9	TRBJ1-1	12	ASSLESGVTEAF
TRBV9	TRBJ2-7	12	ASSQPASGNEQY
TRBV6-1	TRBJ1-5	13	ASSEQRRPNQPQH
TRBV28	TRBJ1-2	12	ASSLLDRLEGYT
TRBV3-1	TRBJ2-3	12	ASSRSQNTDTQY
TRBV12-3/TRBV12-4	TRBJ2-7	11	ASSRTGNYEQY
TRBV3-1	TRBJ1-5	11	ASSQKQGQPQH
TRBV5-1	TRBJ1-2	11	ASSLDNRKGYT
TRBV27	TRBJ1-6	10	ASARGHSPLH
TRBV5-6	TRBJ2-1	13	ASSLAGVSYNEQF
TRBV30	TRBJ2-5	11	ATGLAGAETQY
TRBV18	TRBJ2-2	14	ASSPPGTGNTGELF
TRBV5-1	TRBJ1-2	12	ASSSETGTYGYT
TRBV4-1	TRBJ2-1	15	ASSQEGTPSSYNEQF
TRBV2	TRBJ2-7	10	ASSEGGYEQY